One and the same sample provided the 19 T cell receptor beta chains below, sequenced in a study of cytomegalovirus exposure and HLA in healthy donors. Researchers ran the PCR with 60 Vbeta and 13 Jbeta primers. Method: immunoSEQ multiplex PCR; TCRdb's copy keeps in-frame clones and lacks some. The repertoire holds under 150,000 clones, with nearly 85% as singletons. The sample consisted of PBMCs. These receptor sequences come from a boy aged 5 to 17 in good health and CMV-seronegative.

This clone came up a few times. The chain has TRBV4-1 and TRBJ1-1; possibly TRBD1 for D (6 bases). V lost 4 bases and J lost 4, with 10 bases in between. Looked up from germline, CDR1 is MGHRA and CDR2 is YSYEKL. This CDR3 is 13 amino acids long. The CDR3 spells CASSRLGGTEAFF. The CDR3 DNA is TGCGCCAGCAGCCGGTTAGGGGGCACTGAAGCTTTCTTT.

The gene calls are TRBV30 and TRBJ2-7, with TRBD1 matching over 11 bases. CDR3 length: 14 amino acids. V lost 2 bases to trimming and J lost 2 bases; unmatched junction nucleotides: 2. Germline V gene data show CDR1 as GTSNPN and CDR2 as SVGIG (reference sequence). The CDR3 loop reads CAWSRDRGAYEQYF. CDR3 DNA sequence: TGTGCCTGGAGTAGGGACAGGGGGGCCTACGAGCAGTACTTC.

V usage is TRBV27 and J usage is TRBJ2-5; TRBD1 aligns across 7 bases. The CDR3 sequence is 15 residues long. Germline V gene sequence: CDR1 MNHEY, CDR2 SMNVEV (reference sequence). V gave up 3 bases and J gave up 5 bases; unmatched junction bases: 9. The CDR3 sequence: CASSFKRGRGETQYF. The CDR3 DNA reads TGTGCCAGCAGTTTTAAGAGGGGGCGAGGGGAGACCCAGTACTTC.

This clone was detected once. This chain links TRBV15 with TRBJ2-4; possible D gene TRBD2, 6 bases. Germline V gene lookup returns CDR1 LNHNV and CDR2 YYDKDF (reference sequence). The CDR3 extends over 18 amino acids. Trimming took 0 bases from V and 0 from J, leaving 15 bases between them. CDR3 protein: CATSREGGKGLAKNIQYF. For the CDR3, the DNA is TGTGCCACCAGCAGAGAGGGAGGAAAGGGACTAGCCAAAAACATTCAGTACTTC.

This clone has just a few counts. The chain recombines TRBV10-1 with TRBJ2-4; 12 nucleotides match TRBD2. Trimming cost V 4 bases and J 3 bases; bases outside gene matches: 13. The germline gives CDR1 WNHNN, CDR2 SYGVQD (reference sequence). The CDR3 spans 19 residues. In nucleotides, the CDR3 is TGCGCCAGCAGTGGGACTAGCGGGGACCCTGTTGTCAGCAAAAACATTCAGTACTTC. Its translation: CASSGTSGDPVVSKNIQYF.

Here the CDR3 reads CASSPRADNEKLFF. The CDR3 DNA reads as TGTGCCAGCTCACCACGGGCAGATAATGAAAAACTGTTTTTT. This chain uses TRBV18 with TRBJ1-4, with no clear D. Germline CDR1 reads KGHSH; CDR2 reads LQKENI. The V end was cut by 1 base, the J end by 4 bases, with 7 bases between. The CDR3 totals 14 residues.

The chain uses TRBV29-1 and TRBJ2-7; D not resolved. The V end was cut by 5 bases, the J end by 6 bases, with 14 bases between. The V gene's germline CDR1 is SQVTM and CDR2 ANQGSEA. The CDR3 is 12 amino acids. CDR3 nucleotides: TGCAGCGTTTACGGCTCACCGGGCGAGCAGTACTTC. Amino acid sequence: CSVYGSPGEQYF.

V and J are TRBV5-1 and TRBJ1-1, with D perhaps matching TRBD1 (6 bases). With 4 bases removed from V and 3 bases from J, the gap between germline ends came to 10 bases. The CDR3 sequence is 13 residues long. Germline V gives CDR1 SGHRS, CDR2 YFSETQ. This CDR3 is CASSQQGYTEAFF. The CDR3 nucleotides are TGCGCCAGCAGCCAACAGGGATACACTGAAGCTTTCTTT.

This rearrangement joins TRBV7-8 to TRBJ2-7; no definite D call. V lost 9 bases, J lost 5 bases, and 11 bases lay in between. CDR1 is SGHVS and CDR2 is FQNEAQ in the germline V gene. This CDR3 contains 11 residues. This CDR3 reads CASSPVHEQYF. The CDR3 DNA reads TGTGCCAGTTCGCCGGTCCACGAGCAGTACTTC.

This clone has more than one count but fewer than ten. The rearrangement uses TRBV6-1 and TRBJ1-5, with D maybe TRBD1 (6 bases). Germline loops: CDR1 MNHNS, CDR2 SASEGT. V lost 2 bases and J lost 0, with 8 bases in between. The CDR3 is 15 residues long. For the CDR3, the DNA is TGTGCCAGCAGTGAACAGGGGCATAGCAATCAGCCCCAGCATTTT. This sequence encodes CASSEQGHSNQPQHF.

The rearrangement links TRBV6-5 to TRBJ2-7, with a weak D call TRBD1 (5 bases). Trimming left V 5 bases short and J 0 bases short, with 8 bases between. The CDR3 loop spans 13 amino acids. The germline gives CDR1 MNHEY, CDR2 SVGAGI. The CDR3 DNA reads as TGTGCCAGCAGTCCAGGGCGCTCCTACGAGCAGTACTTC. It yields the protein CASSPGRSYEQYF.

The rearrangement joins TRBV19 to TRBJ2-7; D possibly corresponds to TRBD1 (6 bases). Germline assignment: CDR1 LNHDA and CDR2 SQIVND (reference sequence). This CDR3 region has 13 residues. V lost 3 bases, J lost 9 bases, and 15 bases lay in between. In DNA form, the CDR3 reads TGTGCCAGTAGTATGGCCCAACAGGGTGTGCAGTACTTC. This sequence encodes CASSMAQQGVQYF.

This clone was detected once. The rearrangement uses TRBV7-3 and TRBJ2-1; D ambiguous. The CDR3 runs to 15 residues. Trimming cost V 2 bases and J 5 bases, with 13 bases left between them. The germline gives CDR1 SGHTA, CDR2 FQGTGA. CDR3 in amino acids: CASSLGQATHNEQFF. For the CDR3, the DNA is TGTGCCAGCAGCTTAGGGCAAGCAACTCACAATGAGCAGTTCTTC. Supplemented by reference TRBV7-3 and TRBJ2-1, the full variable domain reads GAGVSQTPSNKVTEKGKYVELRCDPISGHTALYWYRQSLGQGPEFLIYFQGTGAADDSGLPNDRFFAVRPEGSVSTLKIQRTERGDSAVYLCASSLGQATHNEQFFGPGTRLTVL.

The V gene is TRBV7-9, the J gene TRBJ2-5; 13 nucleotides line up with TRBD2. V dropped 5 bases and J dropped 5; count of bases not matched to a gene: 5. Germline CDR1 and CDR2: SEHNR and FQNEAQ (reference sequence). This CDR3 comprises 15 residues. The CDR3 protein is CASSLGTSGEETQYF. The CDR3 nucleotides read TGTGCCAGCAGCCTAGGGACTAGCGGGGAGGAGACCCAGTACTTC.

In nucleotides, the CDR3 is TGTGCCAGCAGGGTTGAGGAGAAGGGGCGGGAGATCGGGACCGGGGAGCTGTTTTTT. Its translation is CASRVEEKGREIGTGELFF. V is TRBV12-1 and J is TRBJ2-2; the table's D call, TRBD2, has no DNA check behind it. TRBV12-1 is a pseudogene locus. This CDR3 contains 19 residues.

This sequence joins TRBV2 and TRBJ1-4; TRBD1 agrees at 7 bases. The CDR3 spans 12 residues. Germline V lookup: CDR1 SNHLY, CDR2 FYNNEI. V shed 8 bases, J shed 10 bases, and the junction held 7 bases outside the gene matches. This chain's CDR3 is CASEARQGKLFF. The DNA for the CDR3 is TGTGCCAGCGAAGCTCGACAGGGAAAACTGTTTTTT.

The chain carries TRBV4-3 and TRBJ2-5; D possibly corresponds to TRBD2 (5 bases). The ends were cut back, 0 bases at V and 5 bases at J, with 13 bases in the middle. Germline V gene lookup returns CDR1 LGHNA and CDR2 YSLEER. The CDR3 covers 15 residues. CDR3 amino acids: CASSQEWVTGETQYF. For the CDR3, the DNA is TGCGCCAGCAGCCAAGAATGGGTAACGGGGGAGACCCAGTACTTC.

This chain's CDR3 is CAWRPGRYRSSYEQYF. In DNA form, the CDR3 reads TGTGCCTGGCGTCCAGGAAGGTACCGTTCCTCCTACGAGCAGTACTTC. This chain joins TRBV30 and TRBJ2-5; D gene ambiguous. TRBJ2-7 explains the end of the DNA better; the J call may be wrong. CDR3 length: 16 amino acids. Germline CDR1 GTSNPN, CDR2 SVGIG (reference sequence).

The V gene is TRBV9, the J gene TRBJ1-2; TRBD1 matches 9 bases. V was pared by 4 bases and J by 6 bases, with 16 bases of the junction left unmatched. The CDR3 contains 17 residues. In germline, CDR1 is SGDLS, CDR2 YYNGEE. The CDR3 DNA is TGTGCCAGCAGCCCTCGTACCGGTCGGGACAGGGTGGATGGCTACACCTTC. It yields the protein CASSPRTGRDRVDGYTF.